This TCR beta chain is from a study of blood T cells in healthy people across ages. The study's findings and limits: The authors considered diversity estimates from one million T cells to be underestimates. Across the age range, TCR beta diversity per million T cells fell in a roughly linear way.

The CDR3 extends over 14 amino acids. The V end lost 5 bases, the J end lost 5 bases, and 16 bases lay between the germline ends. CDR1 is DFQATT and CDR2 is SNEGSKA in the germline V gene (reference sequence). Alongside a J-beta primer mix, a sample-barcoded 5' primer served in a second PCR lasting roughly 6 to 11 cycles. Each cDNA molecule, via a template-switch adaptor with 12 random nucleotides, was tagged. Samples each returned at least 2.5 million CDR3-containing paired-end reads. TCRdb re-analysed the 5' RACE reads in MiXCR, keeping a single row per CDR3 protein. The sample holds approximately 940,000 distinct CDR3 sequences; around 48% are singletons and the top ten take 13%. This clonotype was counted only a few times. Its antigen is not identified.

The sequencing input was blood. V gene TRBV20-1 combines with J gene TRBJ2-1, with TRBD2 as a possible D gene (5 bases). The receptor comes from a man between 25 and 39 years old in good health. The CDR3 protein is CSAPGNTRNNEQFF. In DNA, the CDR3 is TGCAGTGCTCCGGGTAATACTAGAAACAATGAGCAGTTCTTC.